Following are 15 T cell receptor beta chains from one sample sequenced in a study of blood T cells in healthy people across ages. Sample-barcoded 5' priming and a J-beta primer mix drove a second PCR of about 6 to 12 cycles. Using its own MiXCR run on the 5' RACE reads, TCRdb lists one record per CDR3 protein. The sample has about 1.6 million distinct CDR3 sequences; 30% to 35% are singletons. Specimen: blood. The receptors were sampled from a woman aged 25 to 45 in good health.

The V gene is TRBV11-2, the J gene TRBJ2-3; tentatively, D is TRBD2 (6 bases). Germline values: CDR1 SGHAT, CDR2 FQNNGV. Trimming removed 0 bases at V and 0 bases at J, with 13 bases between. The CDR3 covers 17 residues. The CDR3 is CASSLDARGMSTDTQYF. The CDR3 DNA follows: TGTGCCAGCAGCTTAGACGCTCGCGGGATGAGCACAGATACGCAGTATTTT.

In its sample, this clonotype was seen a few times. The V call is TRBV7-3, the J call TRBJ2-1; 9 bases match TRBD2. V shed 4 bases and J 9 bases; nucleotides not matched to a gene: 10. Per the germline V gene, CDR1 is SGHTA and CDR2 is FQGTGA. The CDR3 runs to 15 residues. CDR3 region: CASSSSGTSKGEQFF. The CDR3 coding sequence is TGTGCCAGCAGCTCTTCCGGGACTAGCAAGGGTGAGCAGTTCTTC.

CDR3 DNA: TGCGCCAGCAGCCAAAGTTTACCCCAGGGGGCTGGTACTGAAGCTTTCTTT. Its protein is CASSQSLPQGAGTEAFF. This chain joins TRBV4-1 and TRBJ1-1, with 8 positions matching TRBD1. V shed 2 bases, J shed 5 bases, and the junction held 13 bases outside the gene matches. The germline CDR1 and CDR2 sequences are MGHRA and YSYEKL. The CDR3 is 17 amino acids.

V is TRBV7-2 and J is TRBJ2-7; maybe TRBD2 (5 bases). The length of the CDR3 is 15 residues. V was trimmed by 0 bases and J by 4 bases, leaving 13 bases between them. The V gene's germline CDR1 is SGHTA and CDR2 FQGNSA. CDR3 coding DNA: TGTGCCAGCAGCTTAGCGGCGGGTTTGGGGTACGAGCAGTACTTC. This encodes CASSLAAGLGYEQYF. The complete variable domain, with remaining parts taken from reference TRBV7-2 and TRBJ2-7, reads GAGVSQSPSNKVTEKGKDVELRCDPISGHTALYWYRQSLGQGLEFLIYFQGNSAPDKSGLPSDRFSAERTGGSVSTLTIQRTQQEDSAVYLCASSLAAGLGYEQYFGPGTRLTVT.

In nucleotides, the CDR3 is TGTGCCAGCAGAATACAGGGGGTGACGAACACTGAAGCTTTCTTT. Its translation is CASRIQGVTNTEAFF. J is TRBJ1-1 and V is TRBV27; 8 bases agree with TRBD1. CDR1 is MNHEY and CDR2 is SMNVEV in the germline V gene (reference sequence). The CDR3 contains 15 residues. The ends lost 6 bases at V and 1 base at J; junction bases unmatched: 7.

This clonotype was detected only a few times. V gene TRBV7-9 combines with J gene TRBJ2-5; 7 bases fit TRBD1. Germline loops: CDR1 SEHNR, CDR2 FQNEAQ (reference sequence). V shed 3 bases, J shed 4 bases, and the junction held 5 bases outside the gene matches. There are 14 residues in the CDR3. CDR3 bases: TGTGCCAGCAGCTTCGGCAGGGGGTCAGAGACCCAGTACTTC. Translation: CASSFGRGSETQYF.

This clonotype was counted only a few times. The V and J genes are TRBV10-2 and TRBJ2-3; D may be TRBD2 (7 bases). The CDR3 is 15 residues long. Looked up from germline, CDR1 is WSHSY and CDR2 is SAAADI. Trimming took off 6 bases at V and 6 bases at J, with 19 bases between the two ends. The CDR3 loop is CASRGLGGGWDTQYF. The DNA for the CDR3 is TGCGCCAGCAGAGGCCTGGGAGGGGGGTGGGATACGCAGTATTTT.

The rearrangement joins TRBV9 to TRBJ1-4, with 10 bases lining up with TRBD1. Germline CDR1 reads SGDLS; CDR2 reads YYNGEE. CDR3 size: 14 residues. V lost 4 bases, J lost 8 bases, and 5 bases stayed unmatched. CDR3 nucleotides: TGTGCCAGCAGCACGACAGGGGGCAAGGAAAAACTGTTTTTT. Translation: CASSTTGGKEKLFF.

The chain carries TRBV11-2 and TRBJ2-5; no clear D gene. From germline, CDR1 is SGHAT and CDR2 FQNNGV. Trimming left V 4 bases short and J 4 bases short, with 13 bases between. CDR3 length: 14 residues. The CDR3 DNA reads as TGTGCCAGCAGCTCGCTCAGACGGCCAGAGACCCAGTACTTC. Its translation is CASSSLRRPETQYF.

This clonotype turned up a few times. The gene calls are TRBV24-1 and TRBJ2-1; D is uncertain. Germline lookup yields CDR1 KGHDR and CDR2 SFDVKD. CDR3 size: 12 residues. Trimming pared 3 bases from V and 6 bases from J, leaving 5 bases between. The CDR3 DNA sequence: TGTGCCACCAGTGATGGTATCAATGAGCAGTTCTTC. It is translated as CATSDGINEQFF.

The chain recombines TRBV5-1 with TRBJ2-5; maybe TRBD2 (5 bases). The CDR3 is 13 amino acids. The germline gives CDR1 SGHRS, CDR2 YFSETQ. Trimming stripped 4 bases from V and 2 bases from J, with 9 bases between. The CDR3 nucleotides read TGCGCCAGCAGCCCTAGCAGTCAAGAGACCCAGTACTTC. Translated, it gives CASSPSSQETQYF.

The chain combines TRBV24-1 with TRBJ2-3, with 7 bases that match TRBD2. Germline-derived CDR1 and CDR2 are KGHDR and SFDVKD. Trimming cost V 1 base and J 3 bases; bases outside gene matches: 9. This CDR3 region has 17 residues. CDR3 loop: CATSDFLKGGPTDTQYF. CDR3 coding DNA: TGTGCCACCAGTGATTTTCTTAAGGGAGGGCCTACAGATACGCAGTATTTT.

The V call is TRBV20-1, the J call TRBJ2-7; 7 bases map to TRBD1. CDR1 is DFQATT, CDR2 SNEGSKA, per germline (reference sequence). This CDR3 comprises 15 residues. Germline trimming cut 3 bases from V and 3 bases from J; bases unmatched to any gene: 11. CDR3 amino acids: CSARPQGRPHYEQYV. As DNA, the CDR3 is TGCAGTGCTAGGCCACAGGGGCGGCCGCACTACGAGCAGTACGTC.

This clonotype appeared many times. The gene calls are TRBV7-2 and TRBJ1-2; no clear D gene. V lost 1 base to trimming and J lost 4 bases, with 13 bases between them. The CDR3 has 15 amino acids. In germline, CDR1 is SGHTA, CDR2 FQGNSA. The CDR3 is CASSLVPQDLYGYTF. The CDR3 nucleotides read TGTGCCAGCAGCTTAGTTCCGCAGGACCTCTATGGCTACACCTTC. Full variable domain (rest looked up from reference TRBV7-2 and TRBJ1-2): GAGVSQSPSNKVTEKGKDVELRCDPISGHTALYWYRQSLGQGLEFLIYFQGNSAPDKSGLPSDRFSAERTGGSVSTLTIQRTQQEDSAVYLCASSLVPQDLYGYTFGSGTRLTVV.

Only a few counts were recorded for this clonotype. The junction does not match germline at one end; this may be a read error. The CDR3 protein is CASTPGDRLNQPRHF. The CDR3 nucleotides are TGTGCCAGCACACCCGGGGACAGACTAAATCAGCCCCGGCATTTT. The gene calls are TRBV12-3 or TRBV12-4 and TRBJ1-5, with TRBD1 identical over 7 bases. The CDR3 spans 15 residues.